This T cell receptor beta chain is drawn from a study of T cell repertoires in cytomegalovirus infection. Study context: TCR beta signatures that were public indicated CMV infection and matching HLA type. Regarding the study as a whole: Ex vivo, HLA-C-restricted CMV-specific TCR beta clonotypes prevailed over the rest of the response. Cumulative public TCR beta family frequency identified carriers of CMV plus the relevant HLA.

This clonotype was found once. The antigen is unknown. TCRdb itself ran the reads through MiXCR, one entry per CDR3 protein. This table has 740,000 or so distinct CDR3 sequences, about a third appearing once. The CDR3 runs 13 residues. In germline, CDR1 is DFQATT, CDR2 SNEGSKA (reference sequence). Trimming removed 3 bases at V and 5 bases at J, with 13 bases between. The sample taken for sequencing was PBMCs. The V call is TRBV20-1, the J call TRBJ2-5, with no clear D. This TCR came from a human donor in good health (CMV status not recorded). Some clones in this sample may be carry-over from other donors' samples. For the CDR3, the DNA is TGCAGTGCTAGTGAGGTGCTCGTTGAGACCCAGTACTTC. Its protein product is CSASEVLVETQYF.